This T cell receptor beta chain appears in the sequencing data of a study of blood T cell repertoires in COVID-19. For the study at large: For recovered donors of Cohort 3, there were two negative PCRs, clearance, or symptom resolution. Spain, Italy and the United States supplied samples that represented acute and convalescent COVID-19.

Per germline, CDR1 MGHRA and CDR2 YSYEKL. Trimming at V came to 5 bases and at J to 3 bases, leaving 9 bases not matched to a gene. This CDR3 region has 15 residues. Original handling: Reference gene primer amplification yielded estimated nucleated cell counts. The method was immunoSEQ multiplex PCR; TCRdb's version includes in-frame clones alone and lacks a portion of them. The D gene and trimming were derived from the DNA, and the V and J assignments and clone size from that table. Of hundreds of thousands of clones listed, 85% to 90% were seen once; the top ten hold around 2%. Self-reported history from a screening survey and questionnaire set each donor's cohort.

Sequencing was performed on PBMCs or T cells enriched from blood (not recorded which). The chain combines TRBV4-1 with TRBJ1-1; 7 positions match TRBD1. This receptor was obtained from a woman in her sixties or seventies in a cohort exposed to, infected with or recovered from COVID-19 (not recorded which). CDR3: CASSERQGGDTEAFF. CDR3 in DNA: TGCGCCAGCAGCGAGAGACAGGGCGGGGACACTGAAGCTTTCTTT.